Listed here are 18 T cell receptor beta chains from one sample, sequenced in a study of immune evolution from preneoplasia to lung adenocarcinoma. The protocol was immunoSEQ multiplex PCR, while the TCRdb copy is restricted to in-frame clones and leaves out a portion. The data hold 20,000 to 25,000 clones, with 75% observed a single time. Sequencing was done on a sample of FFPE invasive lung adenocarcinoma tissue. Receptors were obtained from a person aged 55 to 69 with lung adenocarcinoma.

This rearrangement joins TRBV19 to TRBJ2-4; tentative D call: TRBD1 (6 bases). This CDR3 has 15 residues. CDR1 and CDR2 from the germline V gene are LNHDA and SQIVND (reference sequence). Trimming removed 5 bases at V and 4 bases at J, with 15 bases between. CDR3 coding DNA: TGTGCCAGTAGTCCCCGACAGGAGCGGAAAAACATTCAGTACTTC. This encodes CASSPRQERKNIQYF.

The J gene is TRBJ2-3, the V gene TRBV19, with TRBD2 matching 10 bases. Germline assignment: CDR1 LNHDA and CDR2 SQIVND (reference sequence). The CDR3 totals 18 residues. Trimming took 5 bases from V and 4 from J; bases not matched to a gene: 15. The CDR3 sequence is CASSHRLAGPGGADTQYF. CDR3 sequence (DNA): TGTGCCAGTAGTCATCGACTAGCGGGTCCCGGTGGGGCAGATACGCAGTATTTT.

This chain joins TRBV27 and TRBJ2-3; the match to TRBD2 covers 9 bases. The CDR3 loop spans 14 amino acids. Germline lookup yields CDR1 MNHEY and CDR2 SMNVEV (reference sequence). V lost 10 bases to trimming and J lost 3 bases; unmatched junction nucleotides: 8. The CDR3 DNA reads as TGTGCCACCCAACCGGGACTAGCAACAGATACGCAGTATTTT. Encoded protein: CATQPGLATDTQYF.

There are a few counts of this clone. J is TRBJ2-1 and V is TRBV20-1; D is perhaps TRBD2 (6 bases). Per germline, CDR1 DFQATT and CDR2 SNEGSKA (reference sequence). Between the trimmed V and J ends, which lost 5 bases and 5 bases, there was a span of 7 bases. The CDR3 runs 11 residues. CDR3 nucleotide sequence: TGCAGTGCTGGGGGGAACAATGAGCAGTTCTTC. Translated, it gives CSAGGNNEQFF.

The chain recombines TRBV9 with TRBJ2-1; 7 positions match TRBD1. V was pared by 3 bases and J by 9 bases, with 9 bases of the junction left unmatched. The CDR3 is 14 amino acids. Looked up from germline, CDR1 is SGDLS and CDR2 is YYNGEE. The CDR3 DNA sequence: TGTGCCAGCAGCGGTGGGACAGTTGGTGGTGAGCAGTTCTTC. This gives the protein CASSGGTVGGEQFF.

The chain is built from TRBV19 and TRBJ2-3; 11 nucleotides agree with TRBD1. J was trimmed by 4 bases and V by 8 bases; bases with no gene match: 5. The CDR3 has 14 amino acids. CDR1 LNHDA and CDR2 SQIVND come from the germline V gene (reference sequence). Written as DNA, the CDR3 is TGTGCCAGTTCCGGGACAGGGGGACCAGATACGCAGTATTTT. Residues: CASSGTGGPDTQYF.

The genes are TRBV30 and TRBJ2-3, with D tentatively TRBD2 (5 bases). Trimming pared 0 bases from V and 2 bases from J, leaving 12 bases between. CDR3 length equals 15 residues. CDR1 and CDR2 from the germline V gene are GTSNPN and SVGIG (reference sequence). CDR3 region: CAWSVGSGNTDTQYF. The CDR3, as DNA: TGTGCCTGGAGTGTTGGCAGCGGAAACACAGATACGCAGTATTTT.

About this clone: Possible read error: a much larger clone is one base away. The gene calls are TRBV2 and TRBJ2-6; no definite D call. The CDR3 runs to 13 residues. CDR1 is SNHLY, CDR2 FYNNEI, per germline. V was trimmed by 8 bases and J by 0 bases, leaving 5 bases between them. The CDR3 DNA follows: TGTGCCAGCGGGGACTCTGGGGCCAACGTCCTGACTTTC. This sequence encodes CASGDSGANVLTF.

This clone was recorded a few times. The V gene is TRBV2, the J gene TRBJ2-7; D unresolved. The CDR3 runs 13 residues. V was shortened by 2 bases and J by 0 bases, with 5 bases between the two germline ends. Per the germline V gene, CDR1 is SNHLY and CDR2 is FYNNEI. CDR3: CASSESRSYEQYF. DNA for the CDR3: TGTGCCAGCAGTGAATCCCGCTCCTACGAGCAGTACTTC.

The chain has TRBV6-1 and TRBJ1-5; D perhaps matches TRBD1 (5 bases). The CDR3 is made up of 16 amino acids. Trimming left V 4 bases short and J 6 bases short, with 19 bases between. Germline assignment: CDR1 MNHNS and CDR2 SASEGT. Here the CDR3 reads CASSGFEISRGQPQHF. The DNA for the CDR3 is TGTGCCAGCAGTGGGTTTGAGATATCAAGGGGTCAGCCCCAGCATTTT.

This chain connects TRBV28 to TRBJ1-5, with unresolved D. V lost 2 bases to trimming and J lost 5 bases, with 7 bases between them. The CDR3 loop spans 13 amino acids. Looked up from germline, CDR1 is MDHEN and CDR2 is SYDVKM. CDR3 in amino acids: CASSLGSYQPQHF. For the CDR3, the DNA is TGTGCCAGCAGTTTAGGGTCTTATCAGCCCCAGCATTTT.

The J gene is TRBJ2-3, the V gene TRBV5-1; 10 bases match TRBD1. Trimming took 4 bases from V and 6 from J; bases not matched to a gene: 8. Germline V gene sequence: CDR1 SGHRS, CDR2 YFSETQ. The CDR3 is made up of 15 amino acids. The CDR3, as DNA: TGCGCCAGCAGCGCCGGGACAGGGGAAGGGGATACGCAGTATTTT. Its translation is CASSAGTGEGDTQYF.

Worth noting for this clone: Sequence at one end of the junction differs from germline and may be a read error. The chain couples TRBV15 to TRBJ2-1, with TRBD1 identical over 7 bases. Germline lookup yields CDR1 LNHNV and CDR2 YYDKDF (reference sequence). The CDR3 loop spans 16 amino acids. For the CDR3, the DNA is TGTGCCACCAACAGAGATCTCGGGACAGTATACAATGAGCAGTTCTTC. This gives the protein CATNRDLGTVYNEQFF.

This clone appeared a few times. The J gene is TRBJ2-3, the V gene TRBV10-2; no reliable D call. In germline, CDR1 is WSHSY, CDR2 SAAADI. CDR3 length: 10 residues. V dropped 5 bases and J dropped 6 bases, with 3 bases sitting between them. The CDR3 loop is CASSRDTQYF. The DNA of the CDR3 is TGCGCCAGCAGTCGGGATACGCAGTATTTT.

CDR3 nucleotide sequence: TGTGCCAGCAGCCAACCTCCGGGACTAGCGGGAGGGAGCACAGATACGCAGTATTTT. Its protein is CASSQPPGLAGGSTDTQYF. V gene TRBV4-2 combines with J gene TRBJ2-3; 16 positions match TRBD2. With 2 bases clipped from V and 0 bases from J, the junction kept 5 bases outside the gene matches. This CDR3 is built from 19 residues. Germline V gives CDR1 LGHNA, CDR2 YNFKEQ.

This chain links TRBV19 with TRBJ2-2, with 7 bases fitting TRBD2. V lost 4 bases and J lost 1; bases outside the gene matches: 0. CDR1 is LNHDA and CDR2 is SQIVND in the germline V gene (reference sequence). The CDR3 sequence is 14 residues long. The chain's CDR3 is CASSTSGNTGELFF. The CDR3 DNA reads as TGTGCCAGTAGTACTAGCGGGAACACCGGGGAGCTGTTTTTT.

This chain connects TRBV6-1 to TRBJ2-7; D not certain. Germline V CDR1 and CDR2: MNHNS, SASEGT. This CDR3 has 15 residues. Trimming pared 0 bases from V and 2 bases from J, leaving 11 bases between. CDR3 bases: TGTGCCAGCAGTGAAGCGTTAGGGCCCGCCTACGAGCAGTACTTC. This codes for CASSEALGPAYEQYF.

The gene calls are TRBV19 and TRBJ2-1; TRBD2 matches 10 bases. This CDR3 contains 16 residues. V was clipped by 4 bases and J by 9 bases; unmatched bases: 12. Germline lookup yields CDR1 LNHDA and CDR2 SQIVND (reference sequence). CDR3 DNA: TGTGCCAGTAGTAGTCAAAGCGGGAGGGCCCGGGTTGAGCAGTTCTTC. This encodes CASSSQSGRARVEQFF.